This T cell receptor (beta chain) derives from a study of cytomegalovirus exposure and HLA in healthy donors. The PCR had 60 Vbeta and 13 Jbeta primers. Data came from immunoSEQ multiplex PCR; TCRdb stores just in-frame clones and leaves some out. The sample contains some 200,000 clones, 65% to 80% of which appear only once. From germline, CDR1 is MNHEY and CDR2 SMNVEV (reference sequence). The J segment lost 1 base and the V segment lost 8 bases, leaving 7 bases of the junction unmatched. The CDR3 consists of 14 residues. This clone has only a few counts. The chain is built from TRBV27 and TRBJ1-1, with 7 nucleotides matching TRBD1. The sequenced material came from PBMCs. This TCR derives from a man between 45 and 60 years old in good health and CMV-seronegative. CDR3 loop: CASRQGQQNTEAFF. The CDR3 coding sequence is TGTGCCAGCCGACAGGGTCAACAGAACACTGAAGCTTTCTTT.